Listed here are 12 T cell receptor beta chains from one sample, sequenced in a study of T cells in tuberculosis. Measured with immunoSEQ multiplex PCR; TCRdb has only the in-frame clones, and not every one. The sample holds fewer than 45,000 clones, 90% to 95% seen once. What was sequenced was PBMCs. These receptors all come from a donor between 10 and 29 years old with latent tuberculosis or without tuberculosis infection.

The chain's CDR3 is CASSYSKPQGTEAFF. CDR3 bases: TGTGCCAGCAGTTACTCGAAACCCCAGGGCACTGAAGCTTTCTTT. This chain uses TRBV6-5 with TRBJ1-1; a possible D gene is TRBD1 (5 bases). The CDR3 loop spans 15 amino acids. V dropped 0 bases and J dropped 4 bases, with 12 bases sitting between them. Germline CDR1 is MNHEY and CDR2 is SVGAGI.

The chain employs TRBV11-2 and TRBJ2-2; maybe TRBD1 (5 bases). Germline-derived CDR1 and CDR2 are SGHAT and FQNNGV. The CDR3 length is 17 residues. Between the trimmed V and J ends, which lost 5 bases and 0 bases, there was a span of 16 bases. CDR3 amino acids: CASSQPIRQPNTGELFF. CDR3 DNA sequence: TGTGCCAGCAGCCAACCTATTAGACAGCCGAACACCGGGGAGCTGTTTTTT.

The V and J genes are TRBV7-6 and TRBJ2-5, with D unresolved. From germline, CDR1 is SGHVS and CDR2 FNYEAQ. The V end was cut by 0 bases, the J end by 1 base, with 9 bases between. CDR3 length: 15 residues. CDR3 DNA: TGTGCCAGCAGCTTAGCCCCGACAAGCCAAGAGACCCAGTACTTC. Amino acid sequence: CASSLAPTSQETQYF.

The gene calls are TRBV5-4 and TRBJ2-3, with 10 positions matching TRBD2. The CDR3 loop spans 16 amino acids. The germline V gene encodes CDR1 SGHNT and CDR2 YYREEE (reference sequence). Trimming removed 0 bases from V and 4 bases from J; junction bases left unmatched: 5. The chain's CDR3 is CASSLEYSGRPDTQYF. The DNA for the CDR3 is TGTGCCAGCAGCTTGGAATATAGCGGGAGGCCAGATACGCAGTATTTT.

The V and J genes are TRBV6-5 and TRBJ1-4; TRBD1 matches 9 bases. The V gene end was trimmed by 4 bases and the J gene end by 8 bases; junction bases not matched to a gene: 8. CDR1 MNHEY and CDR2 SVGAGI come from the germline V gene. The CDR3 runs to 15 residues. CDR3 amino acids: CASSFHRGQGEKLFF. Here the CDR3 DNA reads TGTGCCAGCAGTTTCCACAGGGGGCAGGGGGAAAAACTGTTTTTT.

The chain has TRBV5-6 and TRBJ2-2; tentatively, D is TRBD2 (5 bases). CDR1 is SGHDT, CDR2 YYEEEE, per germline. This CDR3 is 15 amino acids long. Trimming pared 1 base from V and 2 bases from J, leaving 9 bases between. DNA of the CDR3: TGTGCCAGCAGCTTGTTAGCGAATAACACCGGGGAGCTGTTTTTT. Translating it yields CASSLLANNTGELFF.

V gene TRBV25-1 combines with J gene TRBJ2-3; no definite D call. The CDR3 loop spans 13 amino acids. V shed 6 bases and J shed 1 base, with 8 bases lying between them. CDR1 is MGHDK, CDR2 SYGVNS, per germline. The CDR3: CASSTEGTDTQYF. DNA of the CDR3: TGTGCCAGCAGCACCGAGGGCACAGATACGCAGTATTTT.

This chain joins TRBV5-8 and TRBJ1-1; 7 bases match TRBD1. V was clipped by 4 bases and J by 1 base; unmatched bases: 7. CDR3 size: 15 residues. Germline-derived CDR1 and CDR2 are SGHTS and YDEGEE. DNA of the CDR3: TGTGCCAGCAGCCGACCGGACAGGCCGAACACTGAAGCTTTCTTT. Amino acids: CASSRPDRPNTEAFF.

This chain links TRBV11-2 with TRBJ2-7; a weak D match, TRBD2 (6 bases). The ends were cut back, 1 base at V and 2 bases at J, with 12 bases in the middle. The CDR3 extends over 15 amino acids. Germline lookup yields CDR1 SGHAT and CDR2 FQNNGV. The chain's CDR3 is CASSLATGGTYEQYF. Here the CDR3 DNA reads TGTGCCAGCAGCTTAGCCACAGGAGGGACCTACGAGCAGTACTTC.

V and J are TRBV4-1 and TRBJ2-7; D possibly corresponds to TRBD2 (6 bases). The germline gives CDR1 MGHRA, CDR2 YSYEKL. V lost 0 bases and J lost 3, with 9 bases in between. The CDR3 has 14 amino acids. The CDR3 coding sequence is TGCGCCAGCAGCCAAGACGCGGGAAGCTACGAGCAGTACTTC. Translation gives CASSQDAGSYEQYF.

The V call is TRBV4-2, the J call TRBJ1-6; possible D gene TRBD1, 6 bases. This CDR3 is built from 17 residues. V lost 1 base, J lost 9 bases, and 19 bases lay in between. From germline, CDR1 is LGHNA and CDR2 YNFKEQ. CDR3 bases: TGTGCCAGCAGCCAAGCTCGACCAGACAGGCGCGCTTCACCCCTCCACTTT. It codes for CASSQARPDRRASPLHF.

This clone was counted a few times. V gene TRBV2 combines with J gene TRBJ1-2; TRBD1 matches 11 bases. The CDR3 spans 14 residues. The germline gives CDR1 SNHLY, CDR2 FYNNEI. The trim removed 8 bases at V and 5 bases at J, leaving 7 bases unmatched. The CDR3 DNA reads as TGTGCCAGCCTAGGACAGGGGGCAAGATATGGCTACACCTTC. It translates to CASLGQGARYGYTF.